These T cell receptor beta chains were read from a single sample in a study of cytomegalovirus exposure and HLA in healthy donors. Sequencing was performed with immunoSEQ multiplex PCR; in TCRdb, only in-frame clones are kept and a portion is missing. The data show roughly 150,000 clones, roughly 73% seen once. Sequenced material: PBMCs. These receptor sequences come from a woman aged 18-29 years in good health and CMV-seronegative. CDR3s include the opening cysteine and the closing phenylalanine or tryptophan. A D gene is named only where the DNA matches it firmly. Size values are once, few and many counts, or a class for expanded clones, and some rows have none.

J gene | V gene | clone size | D gene | CDR3 DNA | CDR3 protein
TRBJ1-1 | TRBV29-1 | NA | NA | TGCAGCGTGAAGGACAGTTTTTCTGAAGCTTTCTTT | CSVKDSFSEAFF
TRBJ1-2 | TRBV18 | NA | NA | TGTGCCAGCTCACAACTTCGGCCCATCTCTTGGAGTTCGGAAGGCTACACCTTC | CASSQLRPISWSSEGYTF
TRBJ1-2 | TRBV7-2 | NA | NA | TGTGCCAGCAGCTTAGTAGGGGATTATGGCTACACCTTC | CASSLVGDYGYTF
TRBJ2-2 | TRBV7-6 | NA | NA | TGTGCCAGCAGCTTAGGAGGGGGGGCTAGGCCCGGGGAGCTGTTTTTT | CASSLGGGARPGELFF
TRBJ2-3 | TRBV7-9 | NA | TRBD2 | TGTGCCAGCATAGCGGGATCCACAGATACGCAGTATTTT | CASIAGSTDTQYF
TRBJ1-2 | TRBV28 | NA | NA | TGTGCCAGCAGCCCTGCGGGGGGGAGCAGGGTTAATGGCTACACCTTC | CASSPAGGSRVNGYTF
TRBJ2-1 | TRBV7-2 | NA | TRBD2 | TGTGCCAGCAGCCGCGGGGGGTTCTCCTACAATGAGCAGTTCTTC | CASSRGGFSYNEQFF
TRBJ2-4 | TRBV9 | NA | TRBD1 | TGTGCCAGCAGCGCTACAGGGGGCGTCAAAAACATTCAGTACTTC | CASSATGGVKNIQYF
TRBJ1-2 | TRBV27 | once | TRBD1 | TGTGCCAGCAGACGCCGGGACAGGACGCCGATGGGAGGCTACACCTTC | CASRRRDRTPMGGYTF
TRBJ1-4 | TRBV6-5 | NA | NA | TGTGCCAGCAGTTACTCGAGCGGAGAAAGGGAAAAACTGTTTTTT | CASSYSSGEREKLFF
TRBJ1-2 | TRBV11-3 | NA | NA | TGTGCCAGCAGCTTAGGAACAGGCTATGGCTACACCTTC | CASSLGTGYGYTF
TRBJ2-5 | TRBV28 | NA | NA | TGTGCCAGCAGTATGGACTATGCGTACCAAGAGACCCAGTACTTC | CASSMDYAYQETQYF
TRBJ1-4 | TRBV11-2 | few | TRBD1 | TGTGCCAGCAGCCGGGACAGGGATGAAAAACTGTTTTTT | CASSRDRDEKLFF
TRBJ2-3 | TRBV28 | NA | TRBD1 | TGTGCCAGCAGTTTATATCCCACAGGGGGCACAGATACGCAGTATTTT | CASSLYPTGGTDTQYF
TRBJ1-5 | TRBV6-1 | once | TRBD1 | TGTGCCAGCAGTGAAGTTACCGGGACAGGTCATCAGCCCCAGCATTTT | CASSEVTGTGHQPQHF
TRBJ2-3 | TRBV11-2 | NA | NA | TGTGCCAGCTCCTGGAGGGGGCGCTTCGCAGATACGCAGTATTTT | CASSWRGRFADTQYF
TRBJ2-2 | TRBV6-4 | once | NA | TGTGCCAGCAGCTCAGGGCGTCCCGGGGAGCTGTTTTTT | CASSSGRPGELFF
TRBJ1-6 | TRBV5-6 | NA | TRBD1 | TGTGCCAGCAGCGGGGGGACAGGCCGGAATTCACCCCTCCACTTT | CASSGGTGRNSPLHF
TRBJ1-1 | TRBV7-8 | NA | NA | TGTGCCAGCAGCTTACCCGGGTCTTACACTGAAGCTTTCTTT | CASSLPGSYTEAFF
TRBJ2-3 | TRBV20-1 | NA | NA | TGCAGTGCTAGTGGGCTCCATACGCAGTATTTT | CSASGLHTQYF
TRBJ1-1 | TRBV6-5 | NA | NA | TGTGCCAGCAGTTACGCCAGGGCTAATGGAGCTTTCTTT | CASSYARANGAFF
TRBJ1-6 | TRBV27 | NA | NA | TGTGCCAGCAGTTTAATCACCCAAACGGGTTCACCCCTCCACTTT | CASSLITQTGSPLHF
TRBJ1-1 | TRBV28 | NA | NA | TGTGCCAGCAGTGGGACATTGTTGAACACTGAAGCTTTCTTT | CASSGTLLNTEAFF
TRBJ1-4 | TRBV7-2 | NA | NA | TGTGCCAGCAGCTTAGAATTTTCGCGGGGGAAACTGTTTTTT | CASSLEFSRGKLFF
TRBJ1-6 | TRBV4-2 | NA | NA | TGTGCCAGCAGCCAAAACCTGGACCGGGGGAGAACCCTCCACTTT | CASSQNLDRGRTLHF
TRBJ2-6 | TRBV6-1 | NA | NA | TGTGCCAGCACAAGGGGGTCTGGGGCCAACGTCCTGACTTTC | CASTRGSGANVLTF
TRBJ1-4 | TRBV5-4 | NA | NA | TGTGCCAGCAGCTTGTCCAGTTCAAATGAAAAACTGTTTTTT | CASSLSSSNEKLFF
TRBJ2-1 | TRBV9 | NA | NA | TGTGCCAGCAGCGTACAGCCTGGGGCTACCTACAATGAGCAGTTCTTC | CASSVQPGATYNEQFF
TRBJ2-2 | TRBV16 | NA | NA | TGTGCCAGCAGCACAAGTTCCAACACCGGGGAGCTGTTTTTT | CASSTSSNTGELFF
TRBJ2-6 | TRBV4-1 | NA | TRBD2 | TGCGCCAGCAGCCAAACTGGGGCTAGCGGGGCTGGGGCCAACGGCCTGACTTTC | CASSQTGASGAGANGLTF
TRBJ2-5 | TRBV5-1 | NA | NA | TGCGCCAGCAGTCTCGCTCCAGTTCAACGAGAGACCCAGTACTTC | CASSLAPVQRETQYF
TRBJ2-7 | TRBV13 | NA | TRBD2 | TGTGCCAGCAGCTCTCGACTAGCGGAGACTCCCTACGAGCAGTACTTC | CASSSRLAETPYEQYF
TRBJ1-2 | TRBV5-4 | NA | TRBD1 | TGTGCCAGCAGCCCCGCACCCCGGACAGGGGGGGGCTACACCTTC | CASSPAPRTGGGYTF
TRBJ2-1 | TRBV4-3 | NA | NA | TGCGCCAGCAGCCAAGATCGGTTCCCCCAGGGGCCGTTCTTC | CASSQDRFPQGPFF
TRBJ1-1 | TRBV27 | few | NA | TGTGCCAGCAGTTCTTTTGGGGGGTCGGTGAACACTGAAGCTTTCTTT | CASSSFGGSVNTEAFF
TRBJ2-5 | TRBV4-1 | NA | TRBD1 | TGCGCCAGCAGCCAAACAGGGGTAGGGGAGACCCAGTACTTC | CASSQTGVGETQYF
TRBJ1-4 | TRBV15 | once | NA | TGTGCCACCAGCAGATCCGGGATACAAAATGAAAAACTGTTTTTT | CATSRSGIQNEKLFF
TRBJ2-1 | TRBV7-9 | NA | TRBD1 | TGTGCCAGCACCAAAGACTTAGGACAGGGGTTCAACAATGAGCAGTTCTTC | CASTKDLGQGFNNEQFF
TRBJ1-2 | TRBV9 | once | NA | TGTGCCAGCACCACTTCTCACTATGGCTACACCTTC | CASTTSHYGYTF
TRBJ2-3 | TRBV6-6 | NA | NA | TGTGCCAGCAGTTCCCTAAAGGAAGGCAGGAATACGCAGTATTTT | CASSSLKEGRNTQYF
TRBJ2-7 | TRBV14 | NA | NA | TGTGCCAGCAGCCAGTCCCTTAGTGGGAGCTCCTACGAGCAGTACTTC | CASSQSLSGSSYEQYF
TRBJ2-3 | TRBV7-9 | NA | NA | TGTGCCAGCAGCGCCTCCGGGGGACCAGATACGCAGTATTTT | CASSASGGPDTQYF
TRBJ1-1 | TRBV30 | once | TRBD1 | TGTGCCTGGAGGGGACAGGGATCCGAAGCTTCCTTT | CAWRGQGSEASF